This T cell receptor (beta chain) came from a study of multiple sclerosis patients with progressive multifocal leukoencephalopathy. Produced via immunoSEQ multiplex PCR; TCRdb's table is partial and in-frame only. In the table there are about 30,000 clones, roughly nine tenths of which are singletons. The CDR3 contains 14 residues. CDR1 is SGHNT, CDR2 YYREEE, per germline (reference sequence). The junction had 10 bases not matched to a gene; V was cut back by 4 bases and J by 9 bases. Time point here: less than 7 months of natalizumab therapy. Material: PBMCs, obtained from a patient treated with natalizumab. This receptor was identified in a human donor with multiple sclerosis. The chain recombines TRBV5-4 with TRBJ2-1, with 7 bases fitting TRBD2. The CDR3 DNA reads TGTGCCAGCAGCCCCGAACTAGCGTGGGGTGAGCAGTTCTTC. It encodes CASSPELAWGEQFF. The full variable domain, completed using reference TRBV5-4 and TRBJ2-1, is ETGVTQSPTHLIKTRGQQVTLRCSSQSGHNTVSWYQQALGQGPQFIFQYYREEENGRGNFPPRFSGLQFPNYSSELNVNALELDDSALYLCASSPELAWGEQFFGPGTRLTVL.